Only a few counts were recorded for the clone carrying this T cell receptor (beta chain). TCRdb itself ran the RACE reads through MiXCR, one entry per CDR3 protein. The table has a few hundred thousand distinct CDR3 sequences, about 6% seen once. As to time point: patch test 2, 6 weeks after DPC sensitization. Treatment of the sample: therapeutic diphenylcyclopropenone sensitization with weekly scalp DPC. The sample is drawn from a study of human T cells and chemical hapten exposure. Germline CDR1 and CDR2: KGHSH and LQKENI. This CDR3 has 13 residues. V was pared by 6 bases and J by 8 bases, with 14 bases between.

Sequenced here: whole blood, sampled in connection with sensitization to the hapten diphenylcyclopropenone (DPC). This receptor was taken from a young woman with alopecia areata. Some clones in this sample may be carry-over from other donors' samples. The chain carries TRBV18 and TRBJ2-1, with D hard to call. CDR3 nucleotides: TGTGCCAGCTCGAACAACCAGGCCGATGAGCAGTTCTTC. It yields the protein CASSNNQADEQFF.